In this sample, the clone carrying this T cell receptor beta chain turned up many times. The sample originates from a study of T cells in Graves' hyperthyroidism and ophthalmopathy. On the study more broadly: Peripheral blood collection took place at initial diagnosis, before any treatment.

Investigators excluded patients with uncontrolled infection, other autoimmune disease, pregnancy or lactation. Amplification of TCR beta CDR3 regions used RNA as the template. First-round RT-PCR of the TCR CDR3 relied on the HTBI primer set. TCRdb fed the multiplex PCR reads into MiXCR, producing one record per CDR3 protein. Of around 500,000 distinct CDR3 sequences listed, around an eighth are singletons. CDR1 and CDR2 (germline): SGDLS, YYNGEE. The J segment lost 1 base and the V segment lost 3 bases, leaving 1 base of the junction unmatched. The CDR3 is 15 amino acids. Sequencing used blood. The chain joins TRBV9 to TRBJ2-5, with 12 bases identical to TRBD2. This sequence originates from a woman in her late teens or twenties with Graves' hyperthyroidism. The CDR3 loop is CASSGTSGIQETQYF. In nucleotides, the CDR3 is TGTGCCAGCAGCGGGACTAGCGGGATCCAAGAGACCCAGTACTTC.